This T cell receptor beta chain was profiled in a study of control samples from healthy donors and cancer patients. Assay used: immunoSEQ multiplex PCR; TCRdb lists only in-frame clones, some missing. The sample consists of around 120,000 clones, 85% to 90% of them appearing once. This CDR3 region has 15 residues. Trimming shortened V by 0 bases and J by 4 bases, and 11 bases separated the two germline ends. The V gene's germline CDR1 is SGHTS and CDR2 YDEGEE. The rearrangement joins TRBV5-8 to TRBJ1-3; no reliable D call. The sequence derives from a woman aged 45 to 65 with colorectal cancer. Sequenced: PBMCs. The CDR3 loop is CASSLAGKPGNTIYF. The CDR3 DNA is TGTGCCAGCAGCTTGGCCGGGAAACCCGGAAACACCATATATTTT.